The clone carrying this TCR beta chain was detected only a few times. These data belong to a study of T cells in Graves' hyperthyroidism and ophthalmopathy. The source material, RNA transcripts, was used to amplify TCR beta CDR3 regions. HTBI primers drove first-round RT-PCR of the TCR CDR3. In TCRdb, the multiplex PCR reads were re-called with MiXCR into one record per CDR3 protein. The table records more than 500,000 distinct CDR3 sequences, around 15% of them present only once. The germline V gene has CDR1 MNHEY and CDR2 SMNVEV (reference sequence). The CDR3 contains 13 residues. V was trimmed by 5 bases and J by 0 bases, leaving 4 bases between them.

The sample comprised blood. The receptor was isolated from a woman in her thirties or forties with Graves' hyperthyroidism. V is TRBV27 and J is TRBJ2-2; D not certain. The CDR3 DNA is TGTGCCAGCAGTGAAGCGAACACCGGGGAGCTGTTTTTT. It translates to CASSEANTGELFF.